The following is a T cell receptor (beta chain) sequence with its context. The data belong to a study of blood T cell repertoires in COVID-19. Overall study context: From the United States, Italy and Spain came samples of acute and convalescent COVID-19. Sample material is recorded as cDNA or gDNA derived from T cells, B-cell-depleted T cells, or PBMCs.

Germline values: CDR1 SGHRS, CDR2 YFSETQ. V lost 1 base and J lost 0, with 12 bases in between. This CDR3 has 16 residues. In the original workflow: Reference gene primer amplification yielded estimated nucleated cell counts. Sequencing was performed with immunoSEQ multiplex PCR; in TCRdb, only in-frame clones are kept and a portion is missing. The V and J calls and clone size come from that table; D and trimming were worked out from the DNA. The data contain tens of thousands of clones, around 89% of them singletons. The sequenced sample was peripheral blood. The rearrangement joins TRBV5-1 to TRBJ2-3; weak D call: TRBD2 (5 bases). This clonotype originated in a woman aged 55 to 70 with active COVID-19. The CDR3 loop is CASSLWQRTSTDTQYF. Here the CDR3 DNA reads TGCGCCAGCAGCTTGTGGCAGAGGACTAGCACAGATACGCAGTATTTT.